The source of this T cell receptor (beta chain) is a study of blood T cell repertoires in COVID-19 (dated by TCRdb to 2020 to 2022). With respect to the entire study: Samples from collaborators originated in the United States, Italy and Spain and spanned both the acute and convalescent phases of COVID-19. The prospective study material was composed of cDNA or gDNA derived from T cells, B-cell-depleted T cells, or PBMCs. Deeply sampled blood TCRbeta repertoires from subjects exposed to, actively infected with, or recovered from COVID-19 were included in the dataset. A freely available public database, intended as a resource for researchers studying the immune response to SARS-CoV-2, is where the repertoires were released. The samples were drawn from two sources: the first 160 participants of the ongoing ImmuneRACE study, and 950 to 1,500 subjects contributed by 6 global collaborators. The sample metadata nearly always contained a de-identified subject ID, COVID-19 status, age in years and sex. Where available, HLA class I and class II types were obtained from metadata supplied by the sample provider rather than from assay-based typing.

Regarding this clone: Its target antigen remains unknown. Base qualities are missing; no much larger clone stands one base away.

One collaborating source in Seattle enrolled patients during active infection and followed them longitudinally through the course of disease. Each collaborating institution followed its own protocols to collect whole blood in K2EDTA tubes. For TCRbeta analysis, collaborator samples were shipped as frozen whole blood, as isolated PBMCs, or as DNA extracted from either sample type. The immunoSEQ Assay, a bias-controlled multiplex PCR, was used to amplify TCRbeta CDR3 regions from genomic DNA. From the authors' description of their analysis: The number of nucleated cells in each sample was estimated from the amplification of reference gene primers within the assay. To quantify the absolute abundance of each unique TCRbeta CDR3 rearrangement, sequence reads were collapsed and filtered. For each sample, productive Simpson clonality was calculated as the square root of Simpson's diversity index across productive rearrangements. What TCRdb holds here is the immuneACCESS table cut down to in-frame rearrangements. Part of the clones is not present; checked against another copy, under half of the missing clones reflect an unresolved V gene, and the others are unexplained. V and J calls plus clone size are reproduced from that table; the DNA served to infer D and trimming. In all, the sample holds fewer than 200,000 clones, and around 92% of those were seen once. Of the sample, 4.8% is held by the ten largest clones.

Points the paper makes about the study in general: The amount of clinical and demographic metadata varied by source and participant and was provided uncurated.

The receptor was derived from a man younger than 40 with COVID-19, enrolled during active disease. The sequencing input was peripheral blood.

The base sequence is TGCGCCAGCAGCTTTGGGGGGACGAGCTATGGCTACACCTTC. It specifies CASSFGGTSYGYTF. The rearrangement joined TRBV5-1 to TRBJ1-2, and TRBD1 may be the D gene, going by 5 matching bases. From a lookup of the germline V gene, CDR1 and CDR2 are SGHRS and YFSETQ. The CDR3 measures 14 amino acids from cysteine to phenylalanine. Left in the record is the CDR3 DNA by itself, 42 bases read in frame from the first base. Cut back by 2 bases and 4 bases, the V and J ends lie 12 bases apart.